The clone carrying this T cell receptor (beta chain) showed up many times. What it binds is not known. This sample was included in a study of T cell repertoires in cytomegalovirus infection. Study-wide background: It was the public TCR beta signatures that indicated both CMV infection and matching HLA type. Overall study results and limits: What dominated the ex vivo response were HLA-C-restricted CMV-specific TCR beta clonotypes.

Via MiXCR, TCRdb re-called the reads, giving one row per CDR3 protein. The table lists fewer than 400,000 distinct CDR3 sequences, around 18% of them singletons, with around 9.3% in the top ten. Trimming took off 1 base at V and 2 bases at J, with 9 bases between the two ends. The CDR3 covers 14 residues. Germline loops: CDR1 SGHTA, CDR2 FQGNSA. The rearrangement uses TRBV7-2 and TRBJ2-7, with D uncertain. Sequenced: PBMCs. The receptor was derived from a human donor in good health (CMV status not recorded). Some clones in this sample may be carry-over from other donors' samples. CDR3 sequence: CASSLELYTYEQYF. CDR3 bases: TGTGCCAGCAGCTTAGAACTGTATACCTACGAGCAGTACTTC.